The T cell receptor beta chain under discussion was sequenced for a study of blood T cell repertoires in COVID-19. Participants had their cohort set by participant-reported clinical history. Authors' processing steps: Amplification with reference gene primers provided the estimates of nucleated cell counts. The method was immunoSEQ multiplex PCR; TCRdb's version includes in-frame clones alone and lacks a portion of them. Clonal size and the V and J genes are those of that table, whereas D and trimming came from the DNA. This sample has a few hundred thousand clones; 87% occur once, and the top ten carry roughly 2%. The TCR sequence derives from a man between 40 and 49 years old in a cohort exposed to, infected with or recovered from COVID-19 (not recorded which). Material for sequencing was PBMCs or T cells enriched from blood (not recorded which).

The CDR3 protein is CATSSPDQPQHF. CDR3 in DNA: TGTGCCACCAGCAGCCCCGATCAGCCCCAGCATTTT. The chain links TRBV15 to TRBJ1-5; D unresolved. Trimming cost V 3 bases and J 5 bases, with 5 bases left between them. CDR1 and CDR2 (germline): LNHNV, YYDKDF (reference sequence). This CDR3 comprises 12 residues.